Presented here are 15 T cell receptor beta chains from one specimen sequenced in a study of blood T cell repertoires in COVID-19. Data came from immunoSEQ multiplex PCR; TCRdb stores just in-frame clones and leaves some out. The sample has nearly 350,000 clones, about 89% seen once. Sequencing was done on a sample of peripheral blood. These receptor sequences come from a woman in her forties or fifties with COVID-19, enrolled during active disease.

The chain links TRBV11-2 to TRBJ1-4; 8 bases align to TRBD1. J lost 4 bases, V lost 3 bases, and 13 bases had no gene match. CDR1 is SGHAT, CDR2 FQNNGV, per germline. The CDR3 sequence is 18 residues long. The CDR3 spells CASSFRGGQVRLNEKLFF. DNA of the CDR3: TGTGCCAGCAGCTTTAGGGGGGGACAGGTCCGGCTTAATGAAAAACTGTTTTTT.

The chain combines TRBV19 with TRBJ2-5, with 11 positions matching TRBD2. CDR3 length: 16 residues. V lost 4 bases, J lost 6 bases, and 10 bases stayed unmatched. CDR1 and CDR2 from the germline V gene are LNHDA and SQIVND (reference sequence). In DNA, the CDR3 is TGTGCCAGTAGTACCCAACTAGCGGGAGAGTACCAGACCCAGTACTTC. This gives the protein CASSTQLAGEYQTQYF.

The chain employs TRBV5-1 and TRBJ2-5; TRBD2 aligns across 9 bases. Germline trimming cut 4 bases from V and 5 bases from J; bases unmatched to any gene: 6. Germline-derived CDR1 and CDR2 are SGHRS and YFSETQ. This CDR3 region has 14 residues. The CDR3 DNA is TGCGCCAGCAGCGGGGGACTAGCCCACGAGACCCAGTACTTC. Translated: CASSGGLAHETQYF.

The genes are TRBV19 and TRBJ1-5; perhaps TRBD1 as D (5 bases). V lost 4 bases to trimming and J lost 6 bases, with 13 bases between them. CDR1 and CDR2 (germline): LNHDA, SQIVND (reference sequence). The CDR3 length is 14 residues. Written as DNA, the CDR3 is TGTGCCAGTAGTACCGCAGGGTGGGGTCAGCCCCAGCATTTT. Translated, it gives CASSTAGWGQPQHF.

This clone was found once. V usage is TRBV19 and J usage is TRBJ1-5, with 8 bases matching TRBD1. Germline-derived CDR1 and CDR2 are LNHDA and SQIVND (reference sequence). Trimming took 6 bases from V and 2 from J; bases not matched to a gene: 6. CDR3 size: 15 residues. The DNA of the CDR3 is TGTGCCAGTAGACTTGACAGGGGTGGCAATCAGCCCCAGCATTTT. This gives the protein CASRLDRGGNQPQHF.

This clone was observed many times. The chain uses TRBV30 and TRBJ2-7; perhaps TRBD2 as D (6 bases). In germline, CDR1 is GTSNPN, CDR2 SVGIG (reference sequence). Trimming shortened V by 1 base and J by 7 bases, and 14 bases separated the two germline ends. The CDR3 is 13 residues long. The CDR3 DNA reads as TGTGCCTGGAGTGGTAGCGGAACGGGGGAGCAGTACTTC. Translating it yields CAWSGSGTGEQYF.

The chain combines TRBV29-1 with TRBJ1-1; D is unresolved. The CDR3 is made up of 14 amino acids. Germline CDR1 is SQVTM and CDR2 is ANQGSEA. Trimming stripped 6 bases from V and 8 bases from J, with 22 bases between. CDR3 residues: CSVVTRVQPKEAFF. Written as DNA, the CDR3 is TGCAGCGTCGTAACCCGTGTACAGCCGAAAGAAGCTTTCTTT.

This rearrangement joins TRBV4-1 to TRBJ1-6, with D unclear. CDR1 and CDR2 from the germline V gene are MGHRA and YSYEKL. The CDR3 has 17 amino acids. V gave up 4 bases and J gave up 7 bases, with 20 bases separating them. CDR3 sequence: CASSPGRVVKMNSPLHF. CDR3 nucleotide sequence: TGCGCCAGCAGCCCCGGTCGGGTCGTGAAGATGAATTCACCCCTCCACTTT.

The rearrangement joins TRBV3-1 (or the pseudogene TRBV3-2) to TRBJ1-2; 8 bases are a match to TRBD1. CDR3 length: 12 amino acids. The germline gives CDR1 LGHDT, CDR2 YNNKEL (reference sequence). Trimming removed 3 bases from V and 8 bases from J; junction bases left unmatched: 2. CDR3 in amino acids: CASSQGTGGYTF. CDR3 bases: TGTGCCAGCAGCCAGGGGACAGGCGGCTACACCTTC.

CDR3 bases: TGTGCCAGCTCACCATGGACTAGCGGGAGGGGAAATGAGCAGTTCTTC. Amino acid sequence: CASSPWTSGRGNEQFF. V usage is TRBV18 and J usage is TRBJ2-1; 15 bases line up with TRBD2. Losses at the gene ends were 2 bases for V and 7 bases for J; bases not matched to a gene: 3. The germline CDR1 and CDR2 sequences are KGHSH and LQKENI. The CDR3 runs to 16 residues.

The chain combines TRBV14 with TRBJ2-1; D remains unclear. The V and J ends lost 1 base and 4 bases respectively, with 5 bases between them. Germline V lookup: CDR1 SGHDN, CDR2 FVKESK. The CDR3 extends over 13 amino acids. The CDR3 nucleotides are TGTGCCAGCAGCCAAGTCAGGTACAATGAGCAGTTCTTC. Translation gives CASSQVRYNEQFF. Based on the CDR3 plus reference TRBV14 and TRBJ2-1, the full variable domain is EAGVTQFPSHSVIEKGQTVTLRCDPISGHDNLYWYRRVMGKEIKFLLHFVKESKQDESGMPNNRFLAERTGGTYSTLKVQPAELEDSGVYFCASSQVRYNEQFFGPGTRLTVL.

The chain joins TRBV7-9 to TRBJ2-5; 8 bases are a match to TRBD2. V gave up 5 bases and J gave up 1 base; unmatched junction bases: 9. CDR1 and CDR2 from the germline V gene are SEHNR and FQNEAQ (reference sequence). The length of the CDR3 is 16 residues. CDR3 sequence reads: CASSENSGSPQETQYF. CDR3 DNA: TGTGCCAGCAGCGAAAACAGCGGGAGTCCCCAAGAGACCCAGTACTTC.

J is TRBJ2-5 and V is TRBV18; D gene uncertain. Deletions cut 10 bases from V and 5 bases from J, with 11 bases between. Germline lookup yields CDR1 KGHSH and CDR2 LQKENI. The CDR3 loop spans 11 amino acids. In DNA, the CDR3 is TGTGCCACGGCGGAGTTGGAGACCCAGTACTTC. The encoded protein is CATAELETQYF.

DNA for the CDR3: TGTGCCAGTAGTTTCGGACAGGGAACCTACGAGCAGTACTTC. This translates into CASSFGQGTYEQYF. V usage is TRBV19 and J usage is TRBJ2-7, with TRBD1 matching over 8 bases. V was clipped by 5 bases and J by 2 bases; unmatched bases: 5. Germline CDR1 is LNHDA and CDR2 is SQIVND (reference sequence). CDR3 size: 14 residues.

CDR3 loop: CASSFRLAGQETQYF. The CDR3 region has the DNA TGTGCCAGCAGCTTCCGACTAGCGGGACAAGAGACCCAGTACTTC. The V gene is TRBV5-4, the J gene TRBJ2-5, with 11 positions matching TRBD2. This CDR3 spans 15 amino acids. The V gene's germline CDR1 is SGHNT and CDR2 YYREEE (reference sequence). Trimming removed 2 bases from V and 2 bases from J; junction bases left unmatched: 2.